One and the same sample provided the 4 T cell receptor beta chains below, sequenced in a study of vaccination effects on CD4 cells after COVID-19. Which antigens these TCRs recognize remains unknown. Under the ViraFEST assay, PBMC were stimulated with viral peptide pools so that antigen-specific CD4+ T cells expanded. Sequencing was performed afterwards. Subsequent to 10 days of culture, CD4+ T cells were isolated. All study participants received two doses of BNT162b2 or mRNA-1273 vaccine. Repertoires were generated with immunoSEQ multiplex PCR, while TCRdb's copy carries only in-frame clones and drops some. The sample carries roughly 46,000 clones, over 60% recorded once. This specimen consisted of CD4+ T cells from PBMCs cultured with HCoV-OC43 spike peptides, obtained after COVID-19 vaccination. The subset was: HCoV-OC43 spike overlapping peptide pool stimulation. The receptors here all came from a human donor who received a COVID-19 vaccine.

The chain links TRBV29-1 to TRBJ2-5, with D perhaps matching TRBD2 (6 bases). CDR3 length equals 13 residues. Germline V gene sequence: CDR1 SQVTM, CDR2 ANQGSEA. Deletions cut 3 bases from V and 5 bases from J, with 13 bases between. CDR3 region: CSVDLEGGETQYF. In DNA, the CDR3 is TGCAGCGTTGACCTCGAGGGAGGTGAGACCCAGTACTTC.

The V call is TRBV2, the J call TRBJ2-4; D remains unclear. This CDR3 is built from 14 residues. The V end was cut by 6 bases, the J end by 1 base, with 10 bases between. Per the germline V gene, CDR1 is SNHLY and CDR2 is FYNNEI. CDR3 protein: CASRRVGAKNIQYF. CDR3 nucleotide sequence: TGTGCCAGCAGACGCGTTGGGGCCAAAAACATTCAGTACTTC.

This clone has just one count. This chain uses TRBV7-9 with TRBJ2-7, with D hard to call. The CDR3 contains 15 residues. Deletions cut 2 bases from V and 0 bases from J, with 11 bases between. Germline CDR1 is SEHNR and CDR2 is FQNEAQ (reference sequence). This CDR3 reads CASSLYLRSSYEQYF. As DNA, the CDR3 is TGTGCCAGCAGCTTATACCTAAGGAGCTCCTACGAGCAGTACTTC. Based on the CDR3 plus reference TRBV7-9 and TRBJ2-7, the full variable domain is DTGVSQNPRHKITKRGQNVTFRCDPISEHNRLYWYRQTLGQGPEFLTYFQNEAQLEKSRLLSDRFSAERPKGSFSTLEIQRTEQGDSAMYLCASSLYLRSSYEQYFGPGTRLTVT.

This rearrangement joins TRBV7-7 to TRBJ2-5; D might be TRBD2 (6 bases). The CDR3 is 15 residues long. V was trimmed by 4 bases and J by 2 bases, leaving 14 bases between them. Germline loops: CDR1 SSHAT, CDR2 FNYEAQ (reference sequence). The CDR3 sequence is CASSSGREIQETQYF. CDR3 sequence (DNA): TGTGCCAGCAGCTCCGGACGGGAGATTCAAGAGACCCAGTACTTC.